The 19 T cell receptor beta chains below come from one sample, sequenced in a study of identical twins. Via MiXCR, TCRdb re-called the 5' RACE reads, giving one row per CDR3 protein. This table has more than 250,000 distinct CDR3 sequences, approximately 8% appearing once. The data were also submitted as part of a second study, on yellow fever vaccine responses in identical twins.

Specimen: memory (CD45RO+) T cells sorted from blood. These receptors came from a woman aged 18 to 35 in good health.

This clonotype came up a few times. The chain has TRBV20-1 and TRBJ2-5, with 13 bases lining up with TRBD2. The CDR3 totals 17 residues. Germline trimming cut 0 bases from V and 3 bases from J; bases unmatched to any gene: 7. Germline lookup yields CDR1 DFQATT and CDR2 SNEGSKA (reference sequence). Here the CDR3 DNA reads TGCAGTGCTAGAGATTTCGTTGGACTAGCGGGGGAAGAGACCCAGTACTTC. Protein product: CSARDFVGLAGEETQYF.

This clonotype was found many times. The chain is built from TRBV5-1 and TRBJ1-4; possible D gene TRBD1, 6 bases. This CDR3 region has 15 residues. V dropped 4 bases and J dropped 7 bases, with 17 bases sitting between them. The germline V gene has CDR1 SGHRS and CDR2 YFSETQ. The CDR3 sequence: CASSPDTGLGEKLFF. CDR3 DNA: TGCGCCAGCAGCCCCGATACAGGGCTGGGTGAAAAACTGTTTTTT. Full variable domain (rest looked up from reference TRBV5-1 and TRBJ1-4): KAGVTQTPRYLIKTRGQQVTLSCSPISGHRSVSWYQQTPGQGLQFLFEYFSETQRNKGNFPGRFSGRQFSNSRSEMNVSTLELGDSALYLCASSPDTGLGEKLFFGSGTQLSVL.

This clonotype was recorded many times. V gene TRBV20-1 combines with J gene TRBJ1-6, with D maybe TRBD1 (5 bases). CDR3 length: 15 residues. Germline values: CDR1 DFQATT, CDR2 SNEGSKA (reference sequence). The V end was cut by 1 base, the J end by 5 bases, with 12 bases between. The CDR3 DNA follows: TGCAGTGCTAGAGGGAGGCAGGGCGATAATTCACCCCTCCACTTT. Protein: CSARGRQGDNSPLHF.

The V and J genes are TRBV6-1 and TRBJ1-1, with TRBD1 matching 9 bases. Germline CDR1 MNHNS, CDR2 SASEGT. V lost 6 bases to trimming and J lost 11 bases; unmatched junction nucleotides: 16. This CDR3 has 15 residues. The CDR3 loop reads CASRISSGTGIKAFF. The CDR3 DNA sequence: TGTGCCAGCAGGATCAGTTCCGGGACAGGGATTAAGGCTTTCTTT.

V is TRBV19 and J is TRBJ2-7; D might be TRBD1 (5 bases). The CDR3 totals 14 residues. CDR1 and CDR2 (germline): LNHDA, SQIVND (reference sequence). Trimming cost V 2 bases and J 2 bases, with 10 bases left between them. The CDR3 reads CASSIMGQAYEQYF. CDR3 nucleotides: TGTGCCAGTAGTATAATGGGGCAAGCCTACGAGCAGTACTTC.

This clonotype has more than one count but fewer than ten. The chain is built from TRBV12-3 or TRBV12-4 and TRBJ2-1; D is ambiguous. The CDR3 spans 14 residues. V was shortened by 7 bases and J by 4 bases, with 14 bases between the two germline ends. CDR3 loop: CASTLTSPYNEQFF. The CDR3 region has the DNA TGTGCCAGCACCCTGACCTCTCCTTACAATGAGCAGTTCTTC.

This chain joins TRBV19 and TRBJ2-2, with 8 bases fitting TRBD2. V trimming: 7 bases; J trimming: 4 bases; junction bases outside the gene matches: 5. Germline V gene lookup returns CDR1 LNHDA and CDR2 SQIVND (reference sequence). The CDR3 spans 14 residues. The CDR3 DNA follows: TGTGCCAGTAAGCAGCGGGAGTCCACCGGGGAGCTGTTTTTT. Its protein product is CASKQRESTGELFF.

This chain joins TRBV10-3 and TRBJ1-1, with unresolved D. CDR1 ENHRY and CDR2 SYGVKD come from the germline V gene. V lost 6 bases to trimming and J lost 0 bases, with 14 bases between them. The CDR3 consists of 15 residues. The CDR3 coding sequence is TGTGCCATCAGGGTGGCTCTAAATTTGAACACTGAAGCTTTCTTT. This sequence encodes CAIRVALNLNTEAFF.

This clonotype has more than one count but fewer than ten. The chain combines TRBV5-1 with TRBJ1-1, with D perhaps matching TRBD1 (5 bases). There are 14 residues in the CDR3. Trimming cost V 0 bases and J 4 bases, with 10 bases left between them. Germline assignment: CDR1 SGHRS and CDR2 YFSETQ. Here the CDR3 DNA reads TGCGCCAGCAGCTTGGTGCCAACAGGCACTGAAGCTTTCTTT. Translating it yields CASSLVPTGTEAFF.

This clonotype has just a few counts. The chain has TRBV5-5 and TRBJ2-3; D gene ambiguous. This CDR3 contains 14 residues. With 4 bases removed from V and 0 bases from J, the gap between germline ends came to 9 bases. Germline V gives CDR1 SGHKS, CDR2 YYEKEE (reference sequence). CDR3 nucleotides: TGTGCCAGCAGCCAGACCCCCAGCACAGATACGCAGTATTTT. This translates into CASSQTPSTDTQYF.

This clonotype was counted a few times. The chain joins TRBV10-3 to TRBJ2-6, with D possibly matching TRBD1 (7 bases). Germline V gene lookup returns CDR1 ENHRY and CDR2 SYGVKD. V was trimmed by 4 bases and J by 1 base, leaving 14 bases between them. CDR3 length equals 17 residues. CDR3 DNA: TGTGCCATCAGTGTATCGACAGGGACTTCTGGGGCCAACGTCCTGACTTTC. Translated: CAISVSTGTSGANVLTF.

This clonotype was seen more than once but under ten times. The rearrangement uses TRBV14 and TRBJ2-2; 9 positions agree with TRBD1. The CDR3 extends over 15 amino acids. Losses at the gene ends were 6 bases for V and 4 bases for J; bases not matched to a gene: 6. Germline V gives CDR1 SGHDN, CDR2 FVKESK. CDR3 nucleotide sequence: TGTGCCAGCAGGCCCGGGACAGGGATCACCGGGGAGCTGTTTTTT. Protein sequence: CASRPGTGITGELFF.

A few counts support this clonotype. The rearrangement joins TRBV5-6 to TRBJ1-4, with no clear D. V was cut by 4 bases and J by 7 bases, with 8 bases left in between. This CDR3 spans 12 amino acids. In germline, CDR1 is SGHDT, CDR2 YYEEEE. Written as DNA, the CDR3 is TGTGCCAGCAGCGTCGGGAGTGAAAAACTGTTTTTT. Translation: CASSVGSEKLFF.

This clonotype was seen more than once but under ten times. V gene TRBV7-2 combines with J gene TRBJ2-2; D may be TRBD1 or TRBD2 (5 bases each). The CDR3 length is 14 residues. V lost 3 bases, J lost 4 bases, and 9 bases lay in between. Germline V CDR1 and CDR2: SGHTA, FQGNSA. The CDR3 loop is CASSFGTATGELFF. CDR3 coding DNA: TGTGCCAGCAGCTTCGGGACCGCCACCGGGGAGCTGTTTTTT.

Concerning this clonotype itself: A read error is possible here, since a much larger clone lies one base away. The chain couples TRBV20-1 to TRBJ1-1; no clear D. Germline lookup yields CDR1 DFQATT and CDR2 SNEGSKA (reference sequence). Between the trimmed V and J ends, which lost 0 bases and 0 bases, there was a span of 5 bases. This CDR3 has 13 amino acids. CDR3 sequence: CSAREQLNTEAFF. The CDR3 DNA is TGCAGTGCTAGAGAACAGTTGAACACTGAAGCTTTCTTT.

In its sample, this clonotype was seen a few times. The rearrangement joins TRBV7-9 to TRBJ1-6; D call uncertain. Germline CDR1 SEHNR, CDR2 FQNEAQ (reference sequence). The germline V and J ends were trimmed by 1 base and 7 bases, with 8 bases remaining between them. The CDR3 spans 14 residues. CDR3 loop: CASSLGDMNSPLHF. Here the CDR3 DNA reads TGTGCCAGCAGCTTAGGAGACATGAATTCACCCCTCCACTTT.

The chain has TRBV7-9 and TRBJ2-1; unclear D gene. Trimming cost V 5 bases and J 2 bases, with 13 bases left between them. CDR3 length: 15 amino acids. Germline assignment: CDR1 SEHNR and CDR2 FQNEAQ (reference sequence). The CDR3 coding sequence is TGTGCCAGCAGCAAAAGTGAGGTAACCTACAATGAGCAGTTCTTC. Its translation is CASSKSEVTYNEQFF.

This chain links TRBV4-2 with TRBJ2-3, with 8 bases identical to TRBD2. The length of the CDR3 is 14 residues. J lost 10 bases, V lost 0 bases, and 6 bases had no gene match. CDR1 and CDR2 (germline): LGHNA, YNFKEQ. CDR3 DNA: TGTGCCAGCAGCCAAGAACGGGGACTAGAGGCGCAGTATTTT. Its translation is CASSQERGLEAQYF.

The rearrangement links TRBV5-6 to TRBJ2-1; TRBD2 is a possible D gene (5 bases). Germline V CDR1 and CDR2: SGHDT, YYEEEE. This CDR3 has 17 amino acids. Trimming cost V 1 base and J 7 bases, with 21 bases left between them. The CDR3 here is CASSLPMGGGRSNEQFF. For the CDR3, the DNA is TGTGCCAGCAGCTTGCCTATGGGTGGAGGACGGTCAAATGAGCAGTTCTTC.